In its sample, the clone carrying this TCR beta chain was seen many times. Its antigen is not identified. The TCR beta profiling, which covered VDJ combination and CDR3 sequence, was carried out using genomic DNA as the template. One entry per CDR3 protein results from TCRdb running MiXCR on the reads. The sample lists some 160,000 distinct CDR3 sequences, roughly half seen once, with 2.5% to 4% in the top ten. All sequencing subjects had displayed CD8+CD57+ cell expansion on flow cytometry. Patients were therapy-naive when their blood was sampled. These data come from a study of CD8+CD57+ T cells in acquired aplastic anemia. Study at large: Sorted CD4+ and CD8+ cells yielded 3 to 3.5 ug of DNA on average.

Overall study results and limits: Patients and controls turned out to have 25 to 35 CD8+ CDR3 sequences in common.

The trim removed 4 bases at V and 0 bases at J, leaving 6 bases unmatched. Germline V gene lookup returns CDR1 SEHNR and CDR2 FQNEAQ (reference sequence). There are 19 residues in the CDR3. Specimen: sorted CD4+, CD8+, or CD8+CD57+ T cells (not recorded which) from PBMCs. The V gene is TRBV7-9, the J gene TRBJ2-6; TRBD2 matches at 13 bases. The sequence was obtained from a human donor with aplastic anemia. Here the CDR3 reads CASSYLTSGRASGANVLTF. The CDR3 DNA follows: TGTGCCAGCAGCTACCTAACTAGCGGGAGGGCCTCTGGGGCCAACGTCCTGACTTTC. Variable domain in full (rest from reference TRBV7-9 and TRBJ2-6): DTGVSQNPRHKITKRGQNVTFRCDPISEHNRLYWYRQTLGQGPEFLTYFQNEAQLEKSRLLSDRFSAERPKGSFSTLEIQRTEQGDSAMYLCASSYLTSGRASGANVLTFGAGSRLTVL.